This T cell receptor beta chain was documented in a study of blood T cell repertoires in COVID-19. Sequencing was performed with immunoSEQ multiplex PCR; in TCRdb, only in-frame clones are kept and a portion is missing. The data show roughly 320,000 clones, 90% seen once. Material for sequencing was PBMCs or T cells enriched from blood (not recorded which). The origin of this receptor is a woman in her thirties who had been exposed to COVID-19.

CDR3 in amino acids: CASMDRANTEAFF. The CDR3 coding sequence is TGTGCCAGCATGGACAGGGCTAACACTGAAGCTTTCTTT. This chain uses TRBV6-5 with TRBJ1-1; 8 bases line up with TRBD1. This CDR3 contains 13 residues. Germline V gives CDR1 MNHEY, CDR2 SVGAGI. V shed 7 bases, J shed 2 bases, and the junction held 3 bases outside the gene matches.